This T cell receptor beta chain was recorded in a study of shared clonotypes between healthy human individuals. Produced via immunoSEQ multiplex PCR; TCRdb's table is partial and in-frame only. The table shows roughly 2,000,000 clones, with about 95% occurring only once. The CDR3 has 13 residues. V lost 1 base, J lost 6 bases, and 10 bases lay in between. Germline V gives CDR1 MGHRA, CDR2 YSYEKL. Naive CD8 cells lacked CD45RO and underwent positive selection for CCR7, leaving out terminally differentiated effector memory CD45RA+ cells. The V gene is TRBV4-1, the J gene TRBJ2-7; possibly TRBD1 or TRBD2 for D (5 bases each). The sequenced sample consisted of naive CD8+ T cells sorted from blood. This receptor was obtained from a man aged 18 to 29 in good health. The CDR3 nucleotides read TGCGCCAGCAGCCAAGCTGGGGACCTCGAGCAGTACTTC. Protein sequence: CASSQAGDLEQYF.